Listed below are T cell receptor beta chains from one sample, sequenced in a study of cytomegalovirus exposure and HLA in healthy donors. TCRdb keeps only in-frame clones here, not all; method: immunoSEQ multiplex PCR. This table holds about 130,000 clones, 85% to 90% found once. Sequences were obtained from PBMCs. The receptor source for this set is a woman aged 18-29 years in good health and CMV-seropositive. Each CDR3 is given with its conserved first and last residue. The D gene is left open where the match is weak. Some rows mark clone size as missing; the rest say once, few, many or name a class of expanded clone.

CDR3nt,CDR3aa,v_gene,j_gene,d_gene,len,abundance
TGTGCCAGCAGCAAAGAGGTGACAGTGTACAATAACTATGGCTACACCTTC,CASSKEVTVYNNYGYTF,TRBV21-1,TRBJ1-2,.,17,.
TGTGCCAGCAGCCCAATGATTAGACGGGATGAGCAGTTCTTC,CASSPMIRRDEQFF,TRBV13,TRBJ2-1,.,14,.
TGTGCCAGCAGTTTATCCGACAGAAGGAGCTATACCTTC,CASSLSDRRSYTF,TRBV28,TRBJ1-2,.,13,once
TGTGCCAGTAGTATAGGACAGGGGGCCAAGGAGCAGTACTTC,CASSIGQGAKEQYF,TRBV19,TRBJ2-7,TRBD1,14,.
TGTGCCACCCAGGGAGGGCAGGGTGAAAAACTGTTTTTT,CATQGGQGEKLFF,TRBV10-3,TRBJ1-4,.,13,.
TGTGCCAGCAGTTACCGGACAGCAAAGCTTAATGAGCAGTTCTTC,CASSYRTAKLNEQFF,TRBV6-5,TRBJ2-1,.,15,few
TGTGCCAGCAGTTTATCCCCCGGGACAGTGAACACTGAAGCTTTCTTT,CASSLSPGTVNTEAFF,TRBV28,TRBJ1-1,TRBD1,16,.
TGTGCCAGCAGCTCCAACCCAGCGTACGAGCAGTACTTC,CASSSNPAYEQYF,TRBV11-2,TRBJ2-7,.,13,.
TGTGCCAGCAGCCTCTCCTCCGGTTACTATAATTCACCCCTCCACTTT,CASSLSSGYYNSPLHF,TRBV11-2,TRBJ1-6,.,16,.
TGTGCCAGCAGCGAGGGGTCGCCCGGGACAGGGGGCGGCTACACCTTC,CASSEGSPGTGGGYTF,TRBV9,TRBJ1-2,TRBD1,16,.
TGTGCCAGCAGCACCATACAGGGTGAGCAAGAGACCCAGTACTTC,CASSTIQGEQETQYF,TRBV5-4,TRBJ2-5,.,15,once
TGTGCCAGCAGTGAGAACAGGGAAGGCACTGAAGCTTTCTTT,CASSENREGTEAFF,TRBV2,TRBJ1-1,.,14,.
TGTGCCAGCAGCTTGACGCCGACTCTTAACACCGGGGAGCTGTTTTTT,CASSLTPTLNTGELFF,TRBV5-6,TRBJ2-2,.,16,.
TGTGCCAGTAGCGGAGACAGGGTCCGGGCCAACGTCCTGACTTTC,CASSGDRVRANVLTF,TRBV19,TRBJ2-6,TRBD1,15,.
TGCGCCAGCACCCCGGGGGCAGGGGGCTCTTCAGGCGAGCAGTACTTC,CASTPGAGGSSGEQYF,TRBV5-1,TRBJ2-7,TRBD1,16,.
TGTGCCAGCGCCTCGGGAGGGTATAGCAATCAGCCCCAGCATTTT,CASASGGYSNQPQHF,TRBV25-1,TRBJ1-5,.,15,.
TGTGCCAGCATATTCCGTCGGGACAGGGGGTTTACTGAAGCTTTCTTT,CASIFRRDRGFTEAFF,TRBV25-1,TRBJ1-1,TRBD1,16,.
TGTGCCAGCAGTGAGGACGGGAGGGGGACAGATACGCAGTATTTT,CASSEDGRGTDTQYF,TRBV6-4,TRBJ2-3,TRBD2,15,.
TGTGCCAGCAGCTTGGAGGGGACAGGGGCGGGTGGCTACACCTTC,CASSLEGTGAGGYTF,TRBV5-1,TRBJ1-2,TRBD1,15,.
TGCGCCAGCAGCTTAACTAGCTCAGACACAGATACGCAGTATTTT,CASSLTSSDTDTQYF,TRBV5-1,TRBJ2-3,.,15,.
TGTGCCAGCGGAAGGGGGAGCACTGAAGCTTTCTTT,CASGRGSTEAFF,TRBV6-5,TRBJ1-1,.,12,.
TGTGCTAGTGGCTGGGTGGGGCGGGGGATCCACGAGCAGTACTTC,CASGWVGRGIHEQYF,TRBV12-5,TRBJ2-7,TRBD2,15,.
TGTGCCAGCAGTGCCTACAGGGCCCCCTCTGGAAACACCATATATTTT,CASSAYRAPSGNTIYF,TRBV28,TRBJ1-3,.,16,.
TGTGCCAGCAGCTTAGATCCCAAGCGGGGAGTCTCCTCTTTGTGCGATGAGCAGTTCTTC,CASSLDPKRGVSSLCDEQFF,TRBV11-2,TRBJ2-1,TRBD2,20,.
TGTGCCAGCAGCTTATCCGACAAGTACGAGCAGTACTTC,CASSLSDKYEQYF,TRBV11-3,TRBJ2-7,.,13,.
TGTGCCAGCAGCTCCGGGGGGGGGTATTCCTACGAGCAGTACTTC,CASSSGGGYSYEQYF,TRBV7-6,TRBJ2-7,TRBD2,15,.
TGTGCCAGCAGCCCGGGAAGCCGCCTCGGGCAAGAGACCCAGTACTTC,CASSPGSRLGQETQYF,TRBV11-3,TRBJ2-5,.,16,.
TGCGCCAGCAGGGTGAGGGGGGGCCCCGAGACCCAGTACTTC,CASRVRGGPETQYF,TRBV5-1,TRBJ2-5,.,14,few
TGTGCCAGCGGTAGGGGGCCATATGGCTACACCTTC,CASGRGPYGYTF,TRBV2,TRBJ1-2,TRBD1,12,once
TGCGCCAGCAGCTTGGATGCGGTGGACACCGGGGAGCTGTTTTTT,CASSLDAVDTGELFF,TRBV5-1,TRBJ2-2,.,15,.
TGTGCCAGCAGTGACCCGGGAGGGGCCAAAAGGGAGACCCAGTACTTC,CASSDPGGAKRETQYF,TRBV2,TRBJ2-5,TRBD2,16,few
TGCGCCAGCAGCCAATCCACAGGGGCCGGAAACACCATATATTTT,CASSQSTGAGNTIYF,TRBV4-1,TRBJ1-3,TRBD1,15,.
TGTGCCAGCAGCTTGGGGGACAGGTGGGACTCTGGAAACACCATATATTTT,CASSLGDRWDSGNTIYF,TRBV5-5,TRBJ1-3,TRBD1,17,once
TGTGCCAGCAGCTTAGATGTCGAAGAACAGGGGGTTTTTTATGGCTACACCTTC,CASSLDVEEQGVFYGYTF,TRBV11-2,TRBJ1-2,TRBD1,18,.
TGTGCCAGCAGCTTAAAACAGGGGAACACTGAAGCTTTCTTT,CASSLKQGNTEAFF,TRBV11-2,TRBJ1-1,.,14,.
TGTGCCAGCAGGGCGGGACTAGCTGACATTCAGTACTTC,CASRAGLADIQYF,TRBV2,TRBJ2-4,TRBD2,13,.
TGTGCCACCGTACAGGGTGGGGCAGATACGCAGTATTTT,CATVQGGADTQYF,TRBV15,TRBJ2-3,.,13,.
TGTGCCAGCAGCCAAGATACGGGTCCGTCACCCCTCCACTTT,CASSQDTGPSPLHF,TRBV4-2,TRBJ1-6,.,14,.
TGTGCCAGCAGCCCTAAGGAGGGTAGGAGCTACACCTTC,CASSPKEGRSYTF,TRBV7-2,TRBJ1-2,.,13,.
TGTGCCATCAGGACGACTAGCGGGGGGCCGAACACCGGGGAGCTGTTTTTT,CAIRTTSGGPNTGELFF,TRBV10-3,TRBJ2-2,TRBD2,17,.
TGTGCCAGCAGCTTCCGCCCCCCCGGGGGAAGCTACAATGAGCAGTTCTTC,CASSFRPPGGSYNEQFF,TRBV11-2,TRBJ2-1,.,17,.
TGTGCCAGCAGCCAAGTTACGGCTAGCGGGGGGCAAGAGACCCAGTACTTC,CASSQVTASGGQETQYF,TRBV4-2,TRBJ2-5,TRBD2,17,.
TGTGCCAGCAGCCCTCGGGGGGGCTTAGAGATGAACACTGAAGCTTTCTTT,CASSPRGGLEMNTEAFF,TRBV7-9,TRBJ1-1,.,17,.
TGTGCCAGCAGCGTAGGGGACACGAATTCACCCCTCCACTTT,CASSVGDTNSPLHF,TRBV9,TRBJ1-6,.,14,.
TGTGCCAGCAGCGGCCCCCTGTGGGCGGGGGGCGTCACCGGGGAGCTGTTTTTT,CASSGPLWAGGVTGELFF,TRBV9,TRBJ2-2,TRBD2,18,.
TGTGCCAGCAGCGTAGGACTAGCGAACCAAGAGACCCAGTACTTC,CASSVGLANQETQYF,TRBV9,TRBJ2-5,TRBD2,15,.
TGCGCCAGCAGCTTGGCGGCAGGCTCTGGAAACACCATATATTTT,CASSLAAGSGNTIYF,TRBV5-1,TRBJ1-3,.,15,.
TGTGCCAGCGGCTGCGGGGGGTTTGGCTCAGATACGCAGTATTTT,CASGCGGFGSDTQYF,TRBV7-9,TRBJ2-3,TRBD2,15,.
TGTGCCAGCAGTTACAAGGGAGTCGGCTATGGCTACACCTTC,CASSYKGVGYGYTF,TRBV6-5,TRBJ1-2,.,14,.
TGTGCCAGCAGCTTTAACAGGGAGGATACGCAGTATTTT,CASSFNREDTQYF,TRBV5-4,TRBJ2-3,.,13,.